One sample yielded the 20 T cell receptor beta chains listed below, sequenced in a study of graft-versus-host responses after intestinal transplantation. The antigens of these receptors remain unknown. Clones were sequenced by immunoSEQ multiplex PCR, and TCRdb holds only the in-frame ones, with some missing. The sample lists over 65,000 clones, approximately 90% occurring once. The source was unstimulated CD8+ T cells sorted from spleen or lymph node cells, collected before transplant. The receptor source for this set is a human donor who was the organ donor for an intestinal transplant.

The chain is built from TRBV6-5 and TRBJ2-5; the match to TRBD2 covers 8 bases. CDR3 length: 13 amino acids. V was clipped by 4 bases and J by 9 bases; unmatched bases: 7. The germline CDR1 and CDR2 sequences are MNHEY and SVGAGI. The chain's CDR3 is CASSFSGTSAQYF. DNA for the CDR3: TGTGCCAGCAGTTTTTCCGGGACTAGTGCCCAGTACTTC.

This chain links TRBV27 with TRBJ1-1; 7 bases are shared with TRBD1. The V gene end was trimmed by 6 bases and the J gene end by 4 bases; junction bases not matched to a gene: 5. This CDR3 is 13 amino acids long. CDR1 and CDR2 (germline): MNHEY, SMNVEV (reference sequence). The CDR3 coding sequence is TGTGCCAGCAGCCCACAGGGGAGCACTGAAGCTTTCTTT. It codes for CASSPQGSTEAFF.

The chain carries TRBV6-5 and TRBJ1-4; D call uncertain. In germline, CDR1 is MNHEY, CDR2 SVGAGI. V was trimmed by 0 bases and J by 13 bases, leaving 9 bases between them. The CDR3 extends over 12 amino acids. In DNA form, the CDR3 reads TGTGCCAGCAGTTACTCTCCCGATCGACTGTTTTTT. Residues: CASSYSPDRLFF.

Here the CDR3 DNA reads TGTGCCGTGACGCACAGGGGCTACGAGCAGTACTTC. This sequence encodes CAVTHRGYEQYF. V usage is TRBV7-3 and J usage is TRBJ2-7, with 7 bases identical to TRBD1. Germline CDR1 reads SGHTA; CDR2 reads FQGTGA. This CDR3 is built from 12 residues. V was clipped by 11 bases and J by 3 bases; unmatched bases: 7.

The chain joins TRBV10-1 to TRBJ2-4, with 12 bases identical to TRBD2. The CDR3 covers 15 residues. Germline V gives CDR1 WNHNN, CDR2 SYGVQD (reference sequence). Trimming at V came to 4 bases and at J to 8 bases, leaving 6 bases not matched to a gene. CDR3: CASSVLAGGEDIQYF. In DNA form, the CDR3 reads TGCGCCAGCAGTGTGCTAGCGGGAGGGGAGGACATTCAGTACTTC.

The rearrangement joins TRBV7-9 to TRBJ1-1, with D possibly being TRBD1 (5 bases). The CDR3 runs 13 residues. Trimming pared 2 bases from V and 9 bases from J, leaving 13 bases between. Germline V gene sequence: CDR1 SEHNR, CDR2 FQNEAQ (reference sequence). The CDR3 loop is CASSLPGRDQAFF. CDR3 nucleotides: TGTGCCAGCAGCTTACCCGGACGGGACCAAGCTTTCTTT.

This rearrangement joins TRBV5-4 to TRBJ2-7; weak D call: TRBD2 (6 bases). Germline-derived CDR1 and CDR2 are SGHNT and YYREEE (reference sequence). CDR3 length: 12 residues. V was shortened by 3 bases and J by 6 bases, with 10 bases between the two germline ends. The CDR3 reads CASSWDFGEQYF. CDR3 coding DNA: TGTGCCAGCAGCTGGGACTTCGGCGAGCAGTACTTC.

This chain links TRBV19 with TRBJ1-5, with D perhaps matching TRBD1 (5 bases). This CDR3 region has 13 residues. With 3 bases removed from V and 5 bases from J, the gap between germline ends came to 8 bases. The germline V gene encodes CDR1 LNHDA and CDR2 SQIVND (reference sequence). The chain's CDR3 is CASSIGGYQPQHF. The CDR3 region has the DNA TGTGCCAGTAGTATCGGGGGGTATCAGCCCCAGCATTTT.

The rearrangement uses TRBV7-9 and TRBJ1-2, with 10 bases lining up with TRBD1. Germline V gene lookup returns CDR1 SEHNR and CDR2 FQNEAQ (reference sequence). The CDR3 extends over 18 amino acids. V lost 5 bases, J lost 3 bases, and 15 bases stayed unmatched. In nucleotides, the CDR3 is TGTGCCAGCAGCCCGCCCTCCGGGACAGGGGTGTCTCACTATGGCTACACCTTC. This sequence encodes CASSPPSGTGVSHYGYTF.

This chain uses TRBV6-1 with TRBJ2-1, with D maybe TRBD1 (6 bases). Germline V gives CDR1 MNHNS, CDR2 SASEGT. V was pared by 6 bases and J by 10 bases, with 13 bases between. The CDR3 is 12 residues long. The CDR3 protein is CASRNPGDEQFF. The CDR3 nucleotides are TGTGCCAGCAGAAATCCAGGGGACGAGCAGTTCTTC.

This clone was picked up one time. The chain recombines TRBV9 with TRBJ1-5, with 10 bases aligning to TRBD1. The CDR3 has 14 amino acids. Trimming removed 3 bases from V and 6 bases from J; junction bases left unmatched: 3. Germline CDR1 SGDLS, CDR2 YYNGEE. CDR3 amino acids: CASSAGTGVQPQHF. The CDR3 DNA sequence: TGTGCCAGCAGCGCCGGGACAGGGGTTCAGCCCCAGCATTTT.

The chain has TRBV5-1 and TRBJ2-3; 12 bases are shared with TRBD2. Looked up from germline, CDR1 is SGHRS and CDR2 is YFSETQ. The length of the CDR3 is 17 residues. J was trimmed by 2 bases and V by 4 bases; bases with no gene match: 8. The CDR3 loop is CASSGGLAGSSTDTQYF. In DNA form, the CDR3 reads TGCGCCAGCAGCGGCGGACTAGCGGGGTCCTCCACAGATACGCAGTATTTT.

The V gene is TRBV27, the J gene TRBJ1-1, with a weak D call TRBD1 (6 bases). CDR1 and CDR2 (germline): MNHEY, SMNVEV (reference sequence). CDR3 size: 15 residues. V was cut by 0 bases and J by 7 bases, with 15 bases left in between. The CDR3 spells CASSLSWLGASEAFF. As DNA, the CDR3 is TGTGCCAGCAGTTTATCCTGGTTGGGGGCCAGTGAAGCTTTCTTT.

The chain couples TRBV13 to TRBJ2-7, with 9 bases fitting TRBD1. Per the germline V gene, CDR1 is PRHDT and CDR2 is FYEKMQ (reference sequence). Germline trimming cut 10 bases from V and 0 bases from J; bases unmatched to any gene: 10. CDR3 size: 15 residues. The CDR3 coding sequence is TGTGCCACCTCTCCGGGACAGGGATACTCCTACGAGCAGTACTTC. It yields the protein CATSPGQGYSYEQYF.

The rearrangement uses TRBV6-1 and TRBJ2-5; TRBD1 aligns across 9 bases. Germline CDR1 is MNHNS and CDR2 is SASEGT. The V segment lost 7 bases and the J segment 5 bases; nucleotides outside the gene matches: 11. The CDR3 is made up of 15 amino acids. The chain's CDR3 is CASKRGTGRDETQYF. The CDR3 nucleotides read TGTGCCAGCAAGCGCGGGACAGGGCGGGATGAGACCCAGTACTTC.

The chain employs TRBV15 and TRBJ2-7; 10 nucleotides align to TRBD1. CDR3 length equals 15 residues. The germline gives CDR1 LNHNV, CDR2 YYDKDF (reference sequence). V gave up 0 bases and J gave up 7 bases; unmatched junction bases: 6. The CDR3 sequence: CATSRDTGTGEEQYF. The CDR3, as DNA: TGTGCCACCAGCAGAGACACCGGGACAGGGGAAGAGCAGTACTTC. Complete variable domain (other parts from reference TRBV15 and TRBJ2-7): DAMVIQNPRYQVTQFGKPVTLSCSQTLNHNVMYWYQQKSSQAPKLLFHYYDKDFNNEADTPDNFQSRRPNTSFCFLDIRSPGLGDTAMYLCATSRDTGTGEEQYFGPGTRLTVT.

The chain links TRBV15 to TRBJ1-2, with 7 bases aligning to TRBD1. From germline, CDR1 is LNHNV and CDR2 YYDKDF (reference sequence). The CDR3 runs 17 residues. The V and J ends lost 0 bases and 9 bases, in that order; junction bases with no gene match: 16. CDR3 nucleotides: TGTGCCACCAGCAGAGATCGCCAGGGGGGGACTGGTATTAGCTACACCTTC. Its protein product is CATSRDRQGGTGISYTF. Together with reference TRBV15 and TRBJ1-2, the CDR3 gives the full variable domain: DAMVIQNPRYQVTQFGKPVTLSCSQTLNHNVMYWYQQKSSQAPKLLFHYYDKDFNNEADTPDNFQSRRPNTSFCFLDIRSPGLGDTAMYLCATSRDRQGGTGISYTFGSGTRLTVV.

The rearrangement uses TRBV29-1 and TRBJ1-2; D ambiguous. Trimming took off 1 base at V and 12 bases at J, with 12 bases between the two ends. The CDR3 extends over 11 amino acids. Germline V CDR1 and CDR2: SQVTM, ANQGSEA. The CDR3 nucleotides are TGCAGCGTTGAAGCATCTTCCAGCCACACCTTC. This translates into CSVEASSSHTF.

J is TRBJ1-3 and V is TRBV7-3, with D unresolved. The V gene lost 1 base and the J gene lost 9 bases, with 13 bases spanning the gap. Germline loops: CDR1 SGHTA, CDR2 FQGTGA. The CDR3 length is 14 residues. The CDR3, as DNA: TGTGCCAGCAGCTTAAATAGTTGGAGCGGCACCATATATTTT. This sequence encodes CASSLNSWSGTIYF.

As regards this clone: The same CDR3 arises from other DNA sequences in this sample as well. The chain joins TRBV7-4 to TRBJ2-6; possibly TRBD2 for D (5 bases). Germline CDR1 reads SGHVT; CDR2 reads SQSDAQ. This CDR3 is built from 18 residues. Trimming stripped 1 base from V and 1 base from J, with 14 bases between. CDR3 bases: TGTGCCAGCAGCTTAGTGACGGACGGCGGGTCTGGGGCCAACGTCCTGACTTTC. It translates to CASSLVTDGGSGANVLTF.